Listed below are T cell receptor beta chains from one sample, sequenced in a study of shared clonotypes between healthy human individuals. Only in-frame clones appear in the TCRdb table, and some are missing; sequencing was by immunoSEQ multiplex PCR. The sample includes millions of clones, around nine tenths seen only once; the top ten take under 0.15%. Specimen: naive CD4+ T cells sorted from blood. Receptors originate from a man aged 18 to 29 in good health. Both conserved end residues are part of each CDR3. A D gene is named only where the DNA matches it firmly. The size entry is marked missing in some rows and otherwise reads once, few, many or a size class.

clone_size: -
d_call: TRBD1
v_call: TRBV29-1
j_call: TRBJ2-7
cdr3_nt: TGCAGCGTTGAAGTCTCTAGGGGGCCGAGCTCCTACGAGCAGTACTTC
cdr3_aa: CSVEVSRGPSSYEQYF

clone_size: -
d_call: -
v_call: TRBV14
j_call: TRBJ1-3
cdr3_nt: TGTGCCAGCAGCCCCCGACAGACTGGAAACACCATATATTTT
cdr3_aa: CASSPRQTGNTIYF

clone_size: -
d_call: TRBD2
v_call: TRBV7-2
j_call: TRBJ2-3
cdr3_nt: TGTGCCAGCAGCTTTGCGCTAGCGGGGGTTACAGATACGCAGTATTTT
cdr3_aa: CASSFALAGVTDTQYF

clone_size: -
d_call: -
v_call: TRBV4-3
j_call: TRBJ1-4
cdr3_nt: TGCGCCAGCAGCCACTTACCGGACGGCCCTGGGGATGAAAAACTGTTTTTT
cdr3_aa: CASSHLPDGPGDEKLFF

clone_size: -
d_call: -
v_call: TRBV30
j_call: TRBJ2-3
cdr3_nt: TGTGCCTGGAATCCTCGGCCTACCCGAGATACGCAGTATTTT
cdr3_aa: CAWNPRPTRDTQYF

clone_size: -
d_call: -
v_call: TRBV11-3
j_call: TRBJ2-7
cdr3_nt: TGTGCCAGCAGCTTTTCGTGGGGGTCTGAGCAGTACTTC
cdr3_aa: CASSFSWGSEQYF

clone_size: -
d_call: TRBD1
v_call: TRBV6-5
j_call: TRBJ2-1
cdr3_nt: TGTGCCAGCAGTTACTCCATCCAGGGGGCAATATTCTTC
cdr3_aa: CASSYSIQGAIFF

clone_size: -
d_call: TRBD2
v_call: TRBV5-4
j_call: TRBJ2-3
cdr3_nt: TGTGCCAGCAGCTTGGGGACTAGCGGACCCAGCACAGATACGCAGTATTTT
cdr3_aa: CASSLGTSGPSTDTQYF

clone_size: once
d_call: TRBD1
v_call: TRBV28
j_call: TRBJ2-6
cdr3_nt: TGTGCCAGCAGGACAGGGAACTCTGGGGCCAACGTCCTGACTTTC
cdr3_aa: CASRTGNSGANVLTF

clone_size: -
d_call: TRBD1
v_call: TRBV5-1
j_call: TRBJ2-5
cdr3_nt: TGCGCCAGCAGCTTGGGGGGGACAGATAAAGAGACCCAGTACTTC
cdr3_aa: CASSLGGTDKETQYF